These T cell receptor beta chains were read from a single sample in a study of cytomegalovirus exposure and HLA in healthy donors. This table comes from immunoSEQ multiplex PCR, and its TCRdb copy is limited to in-frame clones, with some not included. The sample lists about 120,000 clones; over 75% were seen once. Sequences were obtained from PBMCs. The receptors stem from a man aged 40-49 years in good health and CMV-seronegative. Both conserved end residues are part of each CDR3. Each record gives: CDR3 length, clone size, J gene, D gene, V gene, CDR3 protein, CDR3 DNA. The D gene is left open where the match is weak. Clone size is stated in some rows and not others, as once, few, many or a class when expanded.

len: 17; abundance: NA; j_gene: TRBJ2-3; d_gene: TRBD2; v_gene: TRBV7-2; CDR3aa: CASSLFGAGASTDTQYF; CDR3nt: TGTGCCAGCAGCTTATTCGGAGCGGGGGCCAGCACAGATACGCAGTATTTT
len: 14; abundance: NA; j_gene: TRBJ1-2; d_gene: NA; v_gene: TRBV27; CDR3aa: CASSPPGGGVGYTF; CDR3nt: TGTGCCAGCAGTCCCCCGGGTGGGGGGGTTGGCTACACCTTC
len: 13; abundance: few; j_gene: TRBJ2-5; d_gene: NA; v_gene: TRBV18; CDR3aa: CASSGVLGETQYF; CDR3nt: TGTGCCAGCTCTGGAGTGCTGGGAGAGACCCAGTACTTC
len: 15; abundance: NA; j_gene: TRBJ1-1; d_gene: TRBD1; v_gene: TRBV4-3; CDR3aa: CASSQEGQGDTEAFF; CDR3nt: TGCGCCAGCAGCCAAGAGGGACAGGGGGACACTGAAGCTTTCTTT
len: 16; abundance: NA; j_gene: TRBJ1-1; d_gene: NA; v_gene: TRBV28; CDR3aa: CASSTPATPLGTEAFF; CDR3nt: TGTGCCAGCAGCACCCCAGCGACGCCCTTGGGCACTGAAGCTTTCTTT
len: 16; abundance: NA; j_gene: TRBJ2-5; d_gene: TRBD1; v_gene: TRBV7-2; CDR3aa: CASSSSTTGVWETQYF; CDR3nt: TGTGCCAGCAGCTCTTCAACGACAGGGGTCTGGGAGACCCAGTACTTC
len: 16; abundance: NA; j_gene: TRBJ2-7; d_gene: NA; v_gene: TRBV27; CDR3aa: CASSFTLASRFHEQYF; CDR3nt: TGTGCCAGCAGTTTTACCCTAGCTAGTCGTTTCCACGAGCAGTACTTC
len: 15; abundance: once; j_gene: TRBJ1-1; d_gene: NA; v_gene: TRBV29-1; CDR3aa: CSAWESGHMNTEAFF; CDR3nt: TGCAGCGCGTGGGAATCGGGACATATGAACACTGAAGCTTTCTTT
len: 15; abundance: NA; j_gene: TRBJ1-4; d_gene: NA; v_gene: TRBV6-5; CDR3aa: CASSLGGLKPEKLFF; CDR3nt: TGTGCCAGCAGTCTTGGGGGGTTAAAACCGGAAAAACTGTTTTTT
len: 15; abundance: NA; j_gene: TRBJ1-3; d_gene: TRBD1; v_gene: TRBV28; CDR3aa: CASSYDRGPGNTIYF; CDR3nt: TGTGCCAGCAGTTATGACAGGGGGCCTGGAAACACCATATATTTT
len: 15; abundance: NA; j_gene: TRBJ2-1; d_gene: TRBD1; v_gene: TRBV18; CDR3aa: CASSPRTGKGNEQFF; CDR3nt: TGTGCCAGCTCACCTCGGACAGGGAAGGGCAATGAGCAGTTCTTC
len: 16; abundance: few; j_gene: TRBJ2-5; d_gene: TRBD2; v_gene: TRBV9; CDR3aa: CASSVATSGGQETQYF; CDR3nt: TGTGCCAGCAGCGTAGCTACTAGCGGGGGACAAGAGACCCAGTACTTC
len: 15; abundance: once; j_gene: TRBJ1-5; d_gene: NA; v_gene: TRBV11-2; CDR3aa: CASSLSNNRNQPQHF; CDR3nt: TGTGCCAGCAGCTTATCAAACAATCGTAATCAGCCCCAGCATTTT
len: 14; abundance: NA; j_gene: TRBJ1-3; d_gene: TRBD1; v_gene: TRBV7-2; CDR3aa: CASSSQGAGNTIYF; CDR3nt: TGTGCCAGCAGCTCACAGGGGGCTGGAAACACCATATATTTT
len: 16; abundance: once; j_gene: TRBJ1-1; d_gene: TRBD1; v_gene: TRBV5-5; CDR3aa: CASTSSTGTANTEAFF; CDR3nt: TGTGCCAGCACCTCATCCACCGGGACAGCCAACACTGAAGCTTTCTTT
len: 15; abundance: NA; j_gene: TRBJ2-1; d_gene: TRBD2; v_gene: TRBV10-3; CDR3aa: CATVPTGGTNNEQFF; CDR3nt: TGTGCCACCGTCCCTACGGGAGGCACAAACAATGAGCAGTTCTTC
len: 14; abundance: NA; j_gene: TRBJ2-7; d_gene: TRBD1; v_gene: TRBV10-2; CDR3aa: CASGDLMTGFEQYF; CDR3nt: TGCGCCAGCGGAGACCTCATGACAGGGTTTGAGCAGTACTTC
len: 13; abundance: few; j_gene: TRBJ2-7; d_gene: TRBD2; v_gene: TRBV30; CDR3aa: CAWTLSGFGEQYF; CDR3nt: TGTGCCTGGACCCTTAGCGGGTTTGGCGAGCAGTACTTC
len: 15; abundance: NA; j_gene: TRBJ1-1; d_gene: TRBD1; v_gene: TRBV6-6; CDR3aa: CASSPVNTGGTEAFF; CDR3nt: TGTGCCAGCAGCCCCGTTAATACAGGGGGGACTGAAGCTTTCTTT
len: 14; abundance: NA; j_gene: TRBJ2-7; d_gene: TRBD1; v_gene: TRBV18; CDR3aa: CASSPGTAGYEQYF; CDR3nt: TGTGCCAGCTCACCAGGGACAGCTGGATACGAGCAGTACTTC